The next 5 T cell receptor beta chains were all read from a single sample in a study of control samples from healthy donors and cancer patients. Some clones are missing from TCRdb's copy, which holds only in-frame ones; the method was immunoSEQ multiplex PCR. The table has around 26,000 clones, about 81% seen once. Material: PBMCs. The receptors come from a man aged 60 to 75 with colorectal cancer.

The chain has TRBV27 and TRBJ2-1; the match to TRBD2 covers 8 bases. V shed 1 base, J shed 4 bases, and the junction held 12 bases outside the gene matches. Germline V gene lookup returns CDR1 MNHEY and CDR2 SMNVEV (reference sequence). The CDR3 runs 18 residues. The CDR3 DNA reads as TGTGCCAGCAGTTTATTAGGCATGGTGGTAGCGGGGTACAATGAGCAGTTCTTC. It is translated as CASSLLGMVVAGYNEQFF.

The J gene is TRBJ2-2, the V gene TRBV7-8, with D uncertain. The CDR3 spans 15 residues. V was trimmed by 0 bases and J by 5 bases, leaving 10 bases between them. Per germline, CDR1 SGHVS and CDR2 FQNEAQ. The chain's CDR3 is CASSLAGPWTGELFF. DNA for the CDR3: TGTGCCAGCAGCTTAGCAGGGCCCTGGACCGGGGAGCTGTTTTTT. The full variable domain, rest sourced from reference TRBV7-8 and TRBJ2-2, is GAGVSQSPRYKVAKRGQDVALRCDPISGHVSLFWYQQALGQGPEFLTYFQNEAQLDKSGLPSDRFFAERPEGSVSTLKIQRTQQEDSAVYLCASSLAGPWTGELFFGEGSRLTVL.

V and J are TRBV4-1 and TRBJ1-2, with 8 bases fitting TRBD1. Trimming removed 3 bases from V and 0 bases from J; junction bases left unmatched: 6. Germline CDR1 MGHRA, CDR2 YSYEKL. CDR3 length: 16 amino acids. The CDR3 sequence: CASSHGGQASNYGYTF. The CDR3 region has the DNA TGCGCCAGCAGCCACGGGGGACAGGCATCTAACTATGGCTACACCTTC.

The chain uses TRBV24-1 and TRBJ2-3; 10 nucleotides align to TRBD2. Germline values: CDR1 KGHDR, CDR2 SFDVKD. V lost 3 bases and J lost 3; bases outside the gene matches: 5. The CDR3 has 16 amino acids. CDR3: CATSDPAGGLTDTQYF. The CDR3 nucleotides read TGTGCCACCAGTGATCCAGCGGGGGGGCTAACAGATACGCAGTATTTT.

The chain combines TRBV11-2 with TRBJ2-6, with D perhaps matching TRBD2 (5 bases). The V end was cut by 1 base, the J end by 0 bases, with 10 bases between. The CDR3 consists of 17 residues. The germline gives CDR1 SGHAT, CDR2 FQNNGV. The CDR3 sequence is CASSLGFGISGANVLTF. The CDR3 DNA sequence: TGTGCCAGCAGCTTAGGATTCGGGATCTCTGGGGCCAACGTCCTGACTTTC.